Shown below are 8 T cell receptor beta chains from a single sample sequenced in a study of shared clonotypes between healthy human individuals. Data came from immunoSEQ multiplex PCR; TCRdb stores just in-frame clones and leaves some out. The table shows 2.5 million or so clones, with roughly nine tenths occurring only once. The sequenced sample consisted of naive CD4+ T cells sorted from blood. Subset reported: CD45RA+ positively selected. Receptors originate from a man aged 18-30 years in good health.

The V gene is TRBV14, the J gene TRBJ2-3; either TRBD1 or TRBD2 may supply D (6 bases each). V was trimmed by 0 bases and J by 4 bases, leaving 11 bases between them. Germline values: CDR1 SGHDN, CDR2 FVKESK. This CDR3 contains 15 residues. CDR3 DNA sequence: TGTGCCAGCAGCCAAGATGCCGGGGGCCCAGATACGCAGTATTTT. It encodes CASSQDAGGPDTQYF.

This rearrangement joins TRBV4-1 to TRBJ2-5; tentatively, D is TRBD1 (5 bases). Gene TRBJ2-7 matches the end of the DNA better, so the J call may be wrong. This CDR3 has 16 amino acids. Germline V CDR1 and CDR2: MGHRA, YSYEKL. This chain's CDR3 is CASSQDQSGSFYEQYF. The CDR3, as DNA: TGCGCCAGCAGCCAAGACCAATCAGGGTCCTTCTACGAGCAGTACTTC.

This rearrangement joins TRBV30 to TRBJ1-2; D not resolved. Germline V gene lookup returns CDR1 GTSNPN and CDR2 SVGIG (reference sequence). The CDR3 extends over 11 amino acids. V lost 5 bases and J 2 bases, leaving 6 bases between the germline ends. The CDR3 spells CAWDGNYGYTF. The CDR3 DNA reads as TGTGCCTGGGATGGGAACTATGGCTACACCTTC. The full variable domain, completed using reference TRBV30 and TRBJ1-2, is SQTIHQWPATLVQPVGSPLSLECTVEGTSNPNLYWYRQAAGRGLQLLFYSVGIGQISSEVPQNLSASRPQDRQFILSSKKLLLSDSGFYLCAWDGNYGYTFGSGTRLTVV.

The genes are TRBV9 and TRBJ1-6; the D gene is possibly TRBD1 (5 bases). This CDR3 region has 15 residues. The germline V gene encodes CDR1 SGDLS and CDR2 YYNGEE. Trimming cost V 0 bases and J 6 bases, with 10 bases left between them. The CDR3: CASSVGGDGNSPLHF. The CDR3, as DNA: TGTGCCAGCAGCGTAGGGGGGGATGGTAATTCACCCCTCCACTTT.

V gene TRBV6-5 combines with J gene TRBJ1-1, with D unresolved. With 8 bases removed from V and 1 base from J, the gap between germline ends came to 17 bases. The CDR3 extends over 15 amino acids. Germline V gene lookup returns CDR1 MNHEY and CDR2 SVGAGI. The CDR3 DNA reads TGTGCCAGCCGATCTGGAGAGGCGGGGAACACTGAAGCTTTCTTT. It specifies CASRSGEAGNTEAFF.

The chain couples TRBV18 to TRBJ2-5; 8 bases are a match to TRBD1. The junction had 8 bases not matched to a gene; V was cut back by 6 bases and J by 5 bases. This CDR3 has 14 residues. The V gene's germline CDR1 is KGHSH and CDR2 LQKENI. As DNA, the CDR3 is TGTGCCAGCTCTGACGACAGGGGAGGCGAGACCCAGTACTTC. It codes for CASSDDRGGETQYF.

The chain combines TRBV21-1 with TRBJ2-3; the table gives TRBD2 as D, unverified against the DNA. TRBV21-1 is recorded as a pseudogene. CDR3 length equals 14 residues. The CDR3 sequence is CASTITGGTDTQYF. DNA of the CDR3: TGTGCCAGTACCATAACGGGGGGCACAGATACGCAGTATTTT.

To note about this clone: One end of the junction varies from germline; a read error may be responsible. The chain combines TRBV7-7 with TRBJ2-1; 11 bases map to TRBD2. The CDR3 has 17 residues. Germline V lookup: CDR1 SSHAT, CDR2 FNYEAQ (reference sequence). The CDR3 here is CASSLGVAGGPLNEQFF. CDR3 nucleotide sequence: TGTGCTAGCAGCTTAGGGGTAGCGGGAGGGCCCTTAAATGAGCAGTTCTTC. Drawing the rest from reference TRBV7-7 and TRBJ2-1, the complete variable domain is GAGVSQSPRYKVTKRGQDVTLRCDPISSHATLYWYQQALGQGPEFLTYFNYEAQPDKSGLPSDRFSAERPEGSISTLTIQRTEQRDSAMYRCASSLGVAGGPLNEQFFGPGTRLTVL.